This passage covers 18 T cell receptor beta chains from one sample sequenced in a study of T-cell reconstitution after alpha-beta-depleted transplantation in children. The TCRbeta library incorporated unique molecular identifiers. TCRdb reprocessed the PCR reads via MiXCR and lists one record per CDR3 protein. The sample lists approximately 420,000 distinct CDR3 sequences; about a tenth were seen once. The sample was PBMCs from the stem cell graft donor, taken from the stem cell graft. Receptors originate from a human donor who donated a stem cell graft to a child with acute myeloid leukemia.

The chain joins TRBV29-1 to TRBJ2-3; 12 nucleotides agree with TRBD2. Germline assignment: CDR1 SQVTM and CDR2 ANQGSEA. The CDR3 has 16 residues. The V segment lost 6 bases and the J segment 1 base; nucleotides outside the gene matches: 8. The CDR3 region is CSVARLAGVGTDTQYF. The CDR3 bases are TGCAGCGTCGCTAGACTAGCGGGAGTGGGCACAGATACGCAGTATTTT.

This clonotype was picked up many times. This chain joins TRBV6-5 and TRBJ1-6, with a tentative D call TRBD1 (6 bases). V was clipped by 7 bases and J by 7 bases, with 17 bases between them. The germline V gene has CDR1 MNHEY and CDR2 SVGAGI. This CDR3 is 15 amino acids long. The CDR3 region has the DNA TGTGCCAGCATTAAAAGGACAGCTGCAAATTCACCCCTCCACTTT. Amino acid sequence: CASIKRTAANSPLHF.

The chain joins TRBV4-1 to TRBJ1-4; D gene uncertain. CDR1 is MGHRA, CDR2 YSYEKL, per germline. This CDR3 is built from 15 residues. Trimming cost V 0 bases and J 8 bases, with 13 bases left between them. CDR3 sequence: CASSQDQTEAEKLFF. As DNA, the CDR3 is TGCGCCAGCAGCCAAGATCAAACAGAAGCGGAAAAACTGTTTTTT.

The V gene is TRBV29-1, the J gene TRBJ2-7; a weak D match, TRBD2 (6 bases). V was pared by 4 bases and J by 0 bases, with 13 bases between. CDR3 length: 14 amino acids. The germline gives CDR1 SQVTM, CDR2 ANQGSEA. In DNA form, the CDR3 reads TGCAGCGTTGTCATGGGAGGCGCCTCCTACGAGCAGTACTTC. It yields the protein CSVVMGGASYEQYF.

This clonotype was seen many times. This chain links TRBV12-3 or TRBV12-4 with TRBJ2-7, with TRBD2 identical over 7 bases. V shed 6 bases, J shed 0 bases, and the junction held 8 bases outside the gene matches. The CDR3 is 15 amino acids. The chain's CDR3 is CASSSSSGLSYEQYF. As DNA, the CDR3 is TGTGCCAGCAGCTCTTCTAGCGGCCTCTCCTACGAGCAGTACTTC.

This clonotype has at least ten counts. The rearrangement links TRBV12-3 or TRBV12-4 to TRBJ2-5; weak D call: TRBD1 (6 bases). The CDR3 covers 13 residues. Trimming pared 2 bases from V and 3 bases from J, leaving 7 bases between. CDR3 in amino acids: CASSLNREETQYF. The CDR3 bases are TGTGCCAGCAGTTTAAACAGGGAAGAGACCCAGTACTTC.

The chain combines TRBV2 with TRBJ2-3, with 15 bases fitting TRBD2. Germline assignment: CDR1 SNHLY and CDR2 FYNNEI. There are 17 residues in the CDR3. The V segment lost 4 bases and the J segment 5 bases; nucleotides outside the gene matches: 7. Here the CDR3 DNA reads TGTGCCAGCAGTGGGCCCGGACTAGCGGGGGGGGGAGATACGCAGTATTTT. As protein: CASSGPGLAGGGDTQYF.

This clonotype showed up just a few times. J is TRBJ2-1 and V is TRBV7-9; 7 bases agree with TRBD2. Looked up from germline, CDR1 is SEHNR and CDR2 is FQNEAQ (reference sequence). The V segment lost 7 bases and the J segment 2 bases; nucleotides outside the gene matches: 8. The CDR3 sequence is 15 residues long. The CDR3 sequence: CASIPRGGAYNEQFF. The CDR3 nucleotides read TGTGCCAGCATCCCGCGGGGAGGGGCCTACAATGAGCAGTTCTTC.

The CDR3 spells CASSLAGAGAGELFF. The CDR3 bases are TGCGCCAGCAGCTTGGCCGGTGCGGGGGCCGGGGAGCTGTTTTTT. The V gene is TRBV5-1, the J gene TRBJ2-2; 7 bases fit TRBD2. The length of the CDR3 is 15 residues. J lost 6 bases, V lost 0 bases, and 5 bases had no gene match. Germline CDR1 is SGHRS and CDR2 is YFSETQ.

The chain links TRBV7-9 to TRBJ1-6, with D unclear. Trimming shortened V by 1 base and J by 5 bases, and 6 bases separated the two germline ends. The CDR3 sequence is 14 residues long. Germline V CDR1 and CDR2: SEHNR, FQNEAQ (reference sequence). The CDR3 protein is CASSLGSNNSPLHF. CDR3 bases: TGTGCCAGCAGCTTAGGGAGTAATAATTCACCCCTCCACTTT. Looking up the rest from reference TRBV7-9 and TRBJ1-6 gives the full variable domain: DTGVSQNPRHKITKRGQNVTFRCDPISEHNRLYWYRQTLGQGPEFLTYFQNEAQLEKSRLLSDRFSAERPKGSFSTLEIQRTEQGDSAMYLCASSLGSNNSPLHFGNGTRLTVT.

There are a few counts of this clonotype. The chain carries TRBV20-1 and TRBJ2-7, with D possibly being TRBD2 (6 bases). The germline V gene encodes CDR1 DFQATT and CDR2 SNEGSKA (reference sequence). CDR3 length equals 13 residues. V was trimmed by 3 bases and J by 0 bases, leaving 9 bases between them. Written as DNA, the CDR3 is TGCAGTGCTAGTTCCGGGAGCTCCTACGAGCAGTACTTC. It translates to CSASSGSSYEQYF.

This clonotype has a handful of counts. The chain recombines TRBV6-1 with TRBJ1-6; no firm D call. Germline V gene sequence: CDR1 MNHNS, CDR2 SASEGT. CDR3 size: 15 residues. Trimming took 6 bases from V and 7 from J, leaving 16 bases between them. CDR3: CASSPRVGENSPLHF. The DNA of the CDR3 is TGTGCCAGCAGCCCCCGGGTTGGTGAGAATTCACCCCTCCACTTT.

This clonotype was seen once. The chain couples TRBV10-3 to TRBJ2-5, with no clear D. The CDR3 covers 14 residues. Trimming pared 9 bases from V and 0 bases from J, leaving 14 bases between. CDR1 and CDR2 (germline): ENHRY, SYGVKD. The chain's CDR3 is CAMGPDVNQETQYF. Written as DNA, the CDR3 is TGTGCCATGGGCCCGGATGTAAACCAAGAGACCCAGTACTTC.

This clonotype has a count of ten or more. V usage is TRBV25-1 and J usage is TRBJ2-3; 8 bases match TRBD2. CDR3 length equals 16 residues. The ends lost 7 bases at V and 4 bases at J; junction bases unmatched: 13. Germline lookup yields CDR1 MGHDK and CDR2 SYGVNS. The CDR3: CASTPTRGGQADTQYF. Written as DNA, the CDR3 is TGTGCCAGCACTCCGACCCGGGGGGGCCAGGCAGATACGCAGTATTTT.

This clonotype was counted ten times or more. In nucleotides, the CDR3 is TGTGCCAGCAGCTACGGATCTGGCAATCAGCCCCAGCATTTT. This encodes CASSYGSGNQPQHF. V gene TRBV6-2 or TRBV6-3 combines with J gene TRBJ1-5; no definite D call. CDR1 MNHEY and CDR2 SVGEGT come from the germline V gene. The CDR3 has 14 residues. The V and J ends lost 6 bases and 2 bases respectively, with 11 bases between them.

The V gene is TRBV7-8, the J gene TRBJ1-4; D remains ambiguous. V lost 8 bases to trimming and J lost 6 bases, with 25 bases between them. Germline V gene lookup returns CDR1 SGHVS and CDR2 FQNEAQ. This CDR3 region has 17 residues. CDR3 in amino acids: CASRTPQRARRDEKLFF. Here the CDR3 DNA reads TGTGCCAGCCGGACCCCCCAAAGGGCGAGGCGAGATGAAAAACTGTTTTTT. Complete variable domain (other parts from reference TRBV7-8 and TRBJ1-4): GAGVSQSPRYKVAKRGQDVALRCDPISGHVSLFWYQQALGQGPEFLTYFQNEAQLDKSGLPSDRFFAERPEGSVSTLKIQRTQQEDSAVYLCASRTPQRARRDEKLFFGSGTQLSVL.

This clonotype was found many times. The chain joins TRBV29-1 to TRBJ2-7, with D perhaps matching TRBD1 (5 bases). The CDR3 consists of 15 residues. V was cut by 3 bases and J by 4 bases, with 19 bases left in between. Germline-derived CDR1 and CDR2 are SQVTM and ANQGSEA. In DNA, the CDR3 is TGCAGCGTTGAGTCTTTGAAGGGGTTGGATTACGAGCAGTACTTC. Its translation: CSVESLKGLDYEQYF.

This chain connects TRBV7-2 to TRBJ2-5; D gene unclear. Per germline, CDR1 SGHTA and CDR2 FQGNSA. The CDR3 length is 13 residues. V gave up 4 bases and J gave up 7 bases, with 13 bases separating them. The CDR3 nucleotides are TGTGCCAGCAGCTCCTACAGTGACGGGACCCAGTACTTC. It specifies CASSSYSDGTQYF.